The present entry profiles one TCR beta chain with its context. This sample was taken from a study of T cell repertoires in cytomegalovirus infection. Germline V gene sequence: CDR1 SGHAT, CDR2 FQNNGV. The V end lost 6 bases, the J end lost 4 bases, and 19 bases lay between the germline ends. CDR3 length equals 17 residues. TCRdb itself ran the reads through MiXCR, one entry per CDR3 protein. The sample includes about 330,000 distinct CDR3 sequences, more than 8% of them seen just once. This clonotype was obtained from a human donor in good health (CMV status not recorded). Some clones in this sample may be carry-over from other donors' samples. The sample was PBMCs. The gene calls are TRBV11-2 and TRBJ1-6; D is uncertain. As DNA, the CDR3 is TGTGCCAGCAGTTTTGAGGACCCAAGGTCTTATAATTCACCCCTCCACTTT. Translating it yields CASSFEDPRSYNSPLHF.